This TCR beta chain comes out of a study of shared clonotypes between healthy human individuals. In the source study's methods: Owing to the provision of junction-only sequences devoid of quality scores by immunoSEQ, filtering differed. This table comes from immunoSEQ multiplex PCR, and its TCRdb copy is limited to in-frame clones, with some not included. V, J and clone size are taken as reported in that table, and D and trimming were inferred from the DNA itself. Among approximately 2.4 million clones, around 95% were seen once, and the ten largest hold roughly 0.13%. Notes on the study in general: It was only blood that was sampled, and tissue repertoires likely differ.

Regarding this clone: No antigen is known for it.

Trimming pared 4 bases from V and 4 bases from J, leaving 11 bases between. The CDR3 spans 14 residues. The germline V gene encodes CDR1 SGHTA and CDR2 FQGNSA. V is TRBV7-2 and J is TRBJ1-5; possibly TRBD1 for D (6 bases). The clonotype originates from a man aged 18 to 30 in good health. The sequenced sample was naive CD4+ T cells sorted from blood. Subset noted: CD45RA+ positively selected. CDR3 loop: CASSYGGGNQPQHF. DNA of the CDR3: TGTGCCAGCAGCTACGGGGGCGGGAATCAGCCCCAGCATTTT.